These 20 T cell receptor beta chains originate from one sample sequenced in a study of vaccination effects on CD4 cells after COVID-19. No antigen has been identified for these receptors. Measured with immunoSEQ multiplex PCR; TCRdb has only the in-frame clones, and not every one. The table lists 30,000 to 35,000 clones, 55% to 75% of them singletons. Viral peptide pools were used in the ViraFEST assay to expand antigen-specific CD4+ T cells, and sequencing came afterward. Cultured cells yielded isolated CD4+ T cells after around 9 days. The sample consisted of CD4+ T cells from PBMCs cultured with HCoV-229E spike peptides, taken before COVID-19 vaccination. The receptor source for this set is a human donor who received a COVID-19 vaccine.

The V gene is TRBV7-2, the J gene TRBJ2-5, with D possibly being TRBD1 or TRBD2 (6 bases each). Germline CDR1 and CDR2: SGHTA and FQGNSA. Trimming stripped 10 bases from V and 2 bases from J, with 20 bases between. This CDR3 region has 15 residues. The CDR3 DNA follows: TGTGCCACCACTACAGGGACTTTAGTTCAAGAGACCCAGTACTTC. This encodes CATTTGTLVQETQYF.

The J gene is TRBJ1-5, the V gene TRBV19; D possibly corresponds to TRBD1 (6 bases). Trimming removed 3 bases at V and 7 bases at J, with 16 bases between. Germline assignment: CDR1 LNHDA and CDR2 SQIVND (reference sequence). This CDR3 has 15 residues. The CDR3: CASSIGRPGVQPQHF. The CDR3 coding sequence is TGTGCCAGTAGTATTGGGCGCCCAGGGGTCCAGCCCCAGCATTTT. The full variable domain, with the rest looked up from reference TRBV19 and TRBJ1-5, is DGGITQSPKYLFRKEGQNVTLSCEQNLNHDAMYWYRQDPGQGLRLIYYSQIVNDFQKGDIAEGYSVSREKKESFPLTVTSAQKNPTAFYLCASSIGRPGVQPQHFGDGTRLSIL.

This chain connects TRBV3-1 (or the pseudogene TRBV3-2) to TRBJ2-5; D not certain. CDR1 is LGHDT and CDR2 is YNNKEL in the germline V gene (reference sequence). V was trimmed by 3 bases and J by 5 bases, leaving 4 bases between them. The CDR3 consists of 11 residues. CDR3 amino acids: CASSHGETQYF. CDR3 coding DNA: TGTGCCAGCAGCCACGGGGAGACCCAGTACTTC.

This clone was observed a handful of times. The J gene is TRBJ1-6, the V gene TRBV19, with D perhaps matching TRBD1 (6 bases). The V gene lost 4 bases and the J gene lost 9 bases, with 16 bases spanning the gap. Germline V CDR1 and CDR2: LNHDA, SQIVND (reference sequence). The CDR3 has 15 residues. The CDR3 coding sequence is TGTGCCAGTAGTACCTCGACAGGTTTGAGTTCACCCCTCCACTTT. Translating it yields CASSTSTGLSSPLHF. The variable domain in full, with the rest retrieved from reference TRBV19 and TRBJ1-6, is DGGITQSPKYLFRKEGQNVTLSCEQNLNHDAMYWYRQDPGQGLRLIYYSQIVNDFQKGDIAEGYSVSREKKESFPLTVTSAQKNPTAFYLCASSTSTGLSSPLHFGNGTRLTVT.

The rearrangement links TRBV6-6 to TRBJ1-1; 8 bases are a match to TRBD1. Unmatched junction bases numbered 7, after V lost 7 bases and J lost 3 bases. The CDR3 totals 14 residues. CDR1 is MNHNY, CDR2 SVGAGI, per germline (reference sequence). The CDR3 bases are TGTGCCAGCATCCCGGGACAGGCTTACACTGAAGCTTTCTTT. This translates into CASIPGQAYTEAFF.

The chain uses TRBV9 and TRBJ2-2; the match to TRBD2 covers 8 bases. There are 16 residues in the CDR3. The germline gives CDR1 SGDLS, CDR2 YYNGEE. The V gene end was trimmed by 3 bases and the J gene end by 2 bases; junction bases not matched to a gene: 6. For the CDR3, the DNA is TGTGCCAGCAGCGCAGGAGGGACTAGAAACACCGGGGAGCTGTTTTTT. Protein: CASSAGGTRNTGELFF.

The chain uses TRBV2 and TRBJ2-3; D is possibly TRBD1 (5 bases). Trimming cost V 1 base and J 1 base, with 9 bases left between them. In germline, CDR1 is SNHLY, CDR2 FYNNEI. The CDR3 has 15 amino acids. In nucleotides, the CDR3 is TGTGCCAGCAGTGAAGGCAGGGTGGGCACAGATACGCAGTATTTT. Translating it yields CASSEGRVGTDTQYF.

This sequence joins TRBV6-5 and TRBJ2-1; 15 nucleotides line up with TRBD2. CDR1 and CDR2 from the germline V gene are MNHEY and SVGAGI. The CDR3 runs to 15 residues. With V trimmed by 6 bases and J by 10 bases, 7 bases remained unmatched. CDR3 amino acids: CASSTGLAGGYEQFF. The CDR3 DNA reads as TGTGCCAGCAGCACCGGACTAGCGGGGGGGTACGAGCAGTTCTTC.

The CDR3 reads CASSGREGDYGYTF. CDR3 sequence (DNA): TGTGCCAGCAGCGGAAGAGAGGGGGACTATGGCTACACCTTC. This chain joins TRBV3-1 (or the pseudogene TRBV3-2) and TRBJ1-2, with a tentative D call TRBD1 (6 bases). In germline, CDR1 is LGHDT, CDR2 YNNKEL (reference sequence). V gave up 5 bases and J gave up 3 bases, with 13 bases separating them. This CDR3 is built from 14 residues.

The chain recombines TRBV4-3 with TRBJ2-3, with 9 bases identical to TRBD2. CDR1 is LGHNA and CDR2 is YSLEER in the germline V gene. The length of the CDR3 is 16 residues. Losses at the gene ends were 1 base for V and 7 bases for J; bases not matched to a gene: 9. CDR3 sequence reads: CASSQGSGAGGYTQYF. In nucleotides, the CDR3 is TGCGCCAGCAGCCAAGGTTCAGGAGCGGGGGGCTATACGCAGTATTTT.

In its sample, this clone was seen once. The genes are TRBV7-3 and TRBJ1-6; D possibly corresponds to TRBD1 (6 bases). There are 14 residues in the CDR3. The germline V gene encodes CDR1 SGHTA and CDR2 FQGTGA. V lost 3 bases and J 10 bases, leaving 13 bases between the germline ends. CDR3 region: CASSLEGGVSPLHF. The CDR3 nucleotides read TGTGCCAGCAGCTTGGAAGGGGGGGTATCACCCCTCCACTTT.

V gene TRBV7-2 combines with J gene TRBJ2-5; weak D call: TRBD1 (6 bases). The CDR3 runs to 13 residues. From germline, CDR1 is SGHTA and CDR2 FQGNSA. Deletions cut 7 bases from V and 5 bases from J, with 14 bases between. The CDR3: CASNRQVGETQYF. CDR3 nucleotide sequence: TGTGCCAGCAACCGACAGGTTGGGGAGACCCAGTACTTC. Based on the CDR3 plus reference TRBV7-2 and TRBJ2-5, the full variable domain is GAGVSQSPSNKVTEKGKDVELRCDPISGHTALYWYRQSLGQGLEFLIYFQGNSAPDKSGLPSDRFSAERTGGSVSTLTIQRTQQEDSAVYLCASNRQVGETQYFGPGTRLLVL.

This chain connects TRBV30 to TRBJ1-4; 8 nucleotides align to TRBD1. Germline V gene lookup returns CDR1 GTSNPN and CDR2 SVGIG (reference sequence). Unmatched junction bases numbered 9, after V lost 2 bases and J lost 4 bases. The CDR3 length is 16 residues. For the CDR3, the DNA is TGTGCCTGGAGTTATTGGACAGGGAAGGGTAATGAAAAACTGTTTTTT. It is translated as CAWSYWTGKGNEKLFF.

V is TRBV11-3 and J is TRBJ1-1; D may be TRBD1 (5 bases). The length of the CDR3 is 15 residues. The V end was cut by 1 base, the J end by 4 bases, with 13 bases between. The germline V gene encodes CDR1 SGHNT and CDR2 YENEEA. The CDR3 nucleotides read TGTGCCAGCAGCTTAGGCCAGGGACGGTCCACTGAAGCTTTCTTT. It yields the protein CASSLGQGRSTEAFF.

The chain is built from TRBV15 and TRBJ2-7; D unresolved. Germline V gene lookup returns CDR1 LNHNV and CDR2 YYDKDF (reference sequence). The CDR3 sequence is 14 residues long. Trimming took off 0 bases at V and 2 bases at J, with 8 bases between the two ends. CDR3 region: CATSRDAGPYEQYF. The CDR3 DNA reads TGTGCCACCAGCAGAGACGCAGGTCCCTACGAGCAGTACTTC.

The CDR3 DNA reads TGTGCCAGCAGGGGGGGTTTGGACATTCTGAACACTGAAGCTTTCTTT. Encoded protein: CASRGGLDILNTEAFF. The V gene is TRBV7-9, the J gene TRBJ1-1, with TRBD1 as a possible D gene (5 bases). Germline CDR1 reads SEHNR; CDR2 reads FQNEAQ (reference sequence). This CDR3 spans 16 amino acids. The ends were cut back, 6 bases at V and 0 bases at J, with 17 bases in the middle.

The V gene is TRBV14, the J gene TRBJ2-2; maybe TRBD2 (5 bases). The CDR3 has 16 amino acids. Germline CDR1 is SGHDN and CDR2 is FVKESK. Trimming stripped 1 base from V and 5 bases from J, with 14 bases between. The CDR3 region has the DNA TGTGCCAGCAGCCAAGGCGGGTTCCCTCTAACCGGGGAGCTGTTTTTT. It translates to CASSQGGFPLTGELFF.

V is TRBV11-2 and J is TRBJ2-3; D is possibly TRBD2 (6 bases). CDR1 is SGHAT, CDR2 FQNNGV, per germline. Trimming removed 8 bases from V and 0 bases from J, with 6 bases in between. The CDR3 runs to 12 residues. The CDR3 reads CASGRSTDTQYF. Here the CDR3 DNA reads TGTGCCAGCGGGAGGAGCACAGATACGCAGTATTTT.

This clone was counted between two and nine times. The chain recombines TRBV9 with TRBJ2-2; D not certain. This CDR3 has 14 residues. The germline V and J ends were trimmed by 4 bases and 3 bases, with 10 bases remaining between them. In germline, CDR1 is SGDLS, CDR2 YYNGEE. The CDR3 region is CASSTLADTGELFF. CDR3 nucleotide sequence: TGTGCCAGCAGCACCCTTGCGGACACCGGGGAGCTGTTTTTT.

For the CDR3, the DNA is TGTGCCACCAGTGTTACAGGGAGGACCGGGGAGCTGTTTTTT. This translates into CATSVTGRTGELFF. The chain is built from TRBV24-1 and TRBJ2-2; D possibly uses TRBD1 or TRBD2 (6 bases each). The germline V gene encodes CDR1 KGHDR and CDR2 SFDVKD. The CDR3 extends over 14 amino acids. V was shortened by 5 bases and J by 5 bases, with 11 bases between the two germline ends.